This T cell receptor beta chain was retrieved from a study of T cell clonotyping in hematopoietic cell transplantation. Points from the study as a whole: Graft donor and pretransplant recipient Inverse Simpson Index values predicted broader posttransplant TCR diversity. Recipient TCR diversity dropped after transplant; expanded clonotypes rose from day 30 to 180. Without cell sorting, CD4 versus CD8 contributions remain unresolved.

Assay: immunoSEQ multiplex PCR; the TCRdb copy retains only in-frame clones and omits some. The sample has about 9,500 clones, 80% to 95% seen once; the top ten hold around 5.7%. The V end lost 4 bases, the J end lost 16 bases, and 17 bases lay between the germline ends. Germline CDR1 SGHNT, CDR2 YYREEE (reference sequence). The CDR3 sequence is 12 residues long. Turning to this clone: Antigen unknown.

The receptor was isolated from a male patient in his 50s who had an allogeneic stem cell transplant from a related donor, so T cells may come from the graft donor. Some clones in this sample may be carry-over from other donors' samples. The genes are TRBV5-4 and TRBJ1-4, with D unclear. Sequences were derived from PBMCs, sampled 100 days after allogeneic stem cell transplant. The CDR3 protein is CASSTNSLTEFF. CDR3 DNA sequence: TGTGCCAGCAGCACCAACAGTTTGACGGAGTTTTTT.